This T cell receptor (beta chain) was retrieved from a study of Ad26.COV2.S vaccination and SARS-CoV-2 variants. The length of the CDR3 is 17 residues. The V gene lost 7 bases and the J gene lost 0 bases, with 21 bases spanning the gap. Per germline, CDR1 LNHDA and CDR2 SQIVND (reference sequence). The treatment denotes: around 19 received Ad26.COV2.S at low or high dose, single or two shots; about 5 received placebo; per-sample allocation not given. Collection of samples fell on day 63 after the first vaccine or placebo injection. Sequenced by immunoSEQ multiplex PCR; TCRdb stores in-frame clones only, minus some. The sample consists of approximately 420,000 clones, roughly nine tenths of them appearing once.

The chain joins TRBV19 to TRBJ1-1, with D perhaps TRBD1 (6 bases). The sample was peripheral blood, taken in a trial of Ad26.COV2.S vaccine versus placebo. The sequence came from a person between 18 and 60 years old who received the Ad26.COV2.S COVID-19 vaccine or a placebo. CDR3 in amino acids: CASIPGYVQGLNTEAFF. In nucleotides, the CDR3 is TGTGCCAGTATTCCAGGGTACGTCCAGGGGTTGAACACTGAAGCTTTCTTT.